This entry lists 17 T cell receptor beta chains sequenced from one sample in a study of blood T cell repertoires in COVID-19. Profiled with immunoSEQ multiplex PCR; TCRdb holds only in-frame clones, not every one. The sample holds about 280,000 clones; around 90% are singletons and the top ten take over 6%. Material: PBMCs or T cells enriched from blood (not recorded which). These receptors were taken from a woman aged 40-49 years who had recovered from COVID-19.

The rearrangement joins TRBV5-4 to TRBJ2-2; possibly TRBD2 for D (6 bases). This CDR3 spans 15 amino acids. Per the germline V gene, CDR1 is SGHNT and CDR2 is YYREEE (reference sequence). V lost 0 bases and J lost 6, with 12 bases in between. For the CDR3, the DNA is TGTGCCAGCAGCTTGGGGGCTAGCGCGGCCGGGGAGCTGTTTTTT. Amino acid sequence: CASSLGASAAGELFF.

The chain joins TRBV18 to TRBJ2-3; TRBD2 is a possible D gene (6 bases). V was cut by 3 bases and J by 2 bases, with 15 bases left in between. Per the germline V gene, CDR1 is KGHSH and CDR2 is LQKENI. The CDR3 loop spans 16 amino acids. In DNA, the CDR3 is TGTGCCAGCTCACCCAAATCGAGCGGGCCCACAGATACGCAGTATTTT. It codes for CASSPKSSGPTDTQYF.

The chain recombines TRBV7-2 with TRBJ1-5, with D perhaps TRBD1 (5 bases). The CDR3 runs 16 residues. Germline V gene lookup returns CDR1 SGHTA and CDR2 FQGNSA. V lost 5 bases and J 0 bases, leaving 14 bases between the germline ends. CDR3 sequence reads: CASSRGGRSSNQPQHF. CDR3 in DNA: TGTGCCAGCAGCCGGGGGGGACGGAGTAGCAATCAGCCCCAGCATTTT.

The V and J genes are TRBV7-9 and TRBJ2-5, with D possibly TRBD1 on 6 matching bases. V shed 8 bases and J shed 5 bases, with 21 bases lying between them. The CDR3 has 15 residues. The germline V gene encodes CDR1 SEHNR and CDR2 FQNEAQ (reference sequence). The CDR3 reads CASQRELGARETQYF. CDR3 coding DNA: TGTGCCAGCCAGAGAGAGTTGGGGGCGCGGGAGACCCAGTACTTC.

The chain uses TRBV7-2 and TRBJ1-2; D unclear. Germline V CDR1 and CDR2: SGHTA, FQGNSA. V gave up 3 bases and J gave up 4 bases, with 9 bases separating them. The CDR3 is made up of 13 amino acids. The CDR3 is CASSLVGPYGYTF. The CDR3 DNA follows: TGTGCCAGCAGCTTGGTGGGCCCCTATGGCTACACCTTC.

The V gene is TRBV6-5, the J gene TRBJ2-7, with D tentatively TRBD1 (5 bases). The CDR3 spans 13 residues. Trimming pared 2 bases from V and 5 bases from J, leaving 10 bases between. CDR1 and CDR2 from the germline V gene are MNHEY and SVGAGI. CDR3 bases: TGTGCCAGCAGTTACGGCCAGGGAAACGAGCAGTACTTC. This codes for CASSYGQGNEQYF.

The genes are TRBV19 and TRBJ1-1, with no clear D. Trimming removed 1 base at V and 1 base at J, with 7 bases between. CDR3 length: 14 residues. CDR1 and CDR2 (germline): LNHDA, SQIVND (reference sequence). The CDR3 sequence: CASSIGQENTEAFF. CDR3 nucleotides: TGTGCCAGTAGTATAGGGCAGGAGAACACTGAAGCTTTCTTT.

This clone was picked up one time. The J gene is TRBJ2-7, the V gene TRBV28; tentatively, D is TRBD1 (6 bases). Trimming took 3 bases from V and 6 from J, leaving 15 bases between them. This CDR3 has 14 amino acids. Germline lookup yields CDR1 MDHEN and CDR2 SYDVKM. The CDR3 coding sequence is TGTGCCAGCAGTTTCCCACAACAGGGCCCCGAGCAGTACTTC. As protein: CASSFPQQGPEQYF.

J is TRBJ2-7 and V is TRBV19; 7 bases are a match to TRBD2. This CDR3 spans 15 amino acids. Trimming cost V 3 bases and J 7 bases; bases outside gene matches: 12. Germline CDR1 and CDR2: LNHDA and SQIVND (reference sequence). The DNA of the CDR3 is TGTGCCAGTAGTATTTCCTCAGCGGGGACTTGGGAGCAGTACTTC. Translating gives CASSISSAGTWEQYF.

This clone was detected only a few times. The CDR3 is CASSLTREGYTF. As DNA, the CDR3 is TGTGCCAGCAGTCTAACTCGGGAGGGCTACACCTTC. The chain joins TRBV6-2 or TRBV6-3 to TRBJ1-2, with D unresolved. This CDR3 contains 12 residues. Germline V lookup: CDR1 MNHEY, CDR2 SVGEGT. Trimming cost V 5 bases and J 8 bases, with 12 bases left between them.

The gene calls are TRBV27 and TRBJ2-7, with TRBD1 matching 7 bases. CDR3 length: 14 residues. J gave up 0 bases and V 8 bases, and 7 bases lay outside the gene matches. CDR1 MNHEY and CDR2 SMNVEV come from the germline V gene (reference sequence). CDR3 coding DNA: TGTGCCAGCGAGTCCCGACAGGGCTCCTACGAGCAGTACTTC. Translating gives CASESRQGSYEQYF.

The chain combines TRBV18 with TRBJ2-1; 9 bases are shared with TRBD1. From germline, CDR1 is KGHSH and CDR2 LQKENI. V lost 3 bases to trimming and J lost 2 bases; unmatched junction nucleotides: 8. There are 17 residues in the CDR3. The CDR3 sequence: CASSPQRDRAAYNEQFF. The CDR3 region has the DNA TGTGCCAGCTCACCGCAGAGGGACAGGGCGGCCTACAATGAGCAGTTCTTC.

V and J are TRBV7-2 and TRBJ1-5; the match to TRBD1 covers 7 bases. V trimming: 5 bases; J trimming: 5 bases; junction bases outside the gene matches: 9. The CDR3 spans 15 residues. CDR1 is SGHTA, CDR2 FQGNSA, per germline. Here the CDR3 reads CASSPKDRAYQPQHF. The DNA for the CDR3 is TGTGCCAGCAGCCCAAAAGACAGGGCCTATCAGCCCCAGCATTTT.

J is TRBJ1-4 and V is TRBV19; perhaps TRBD1 as D (6 bases). V lost 4 bases and J 8 bases, leaving 11 bases between the germline ends. CDR3 length equals 13 residues. Germline V gene data show CDR1 as LNHDA and CDR2 as SQIVND (reference sequence). DNA of the CDR3: TGTGCCAGTAGTAGACAGGTCGAGGAAAAACTGTTTTTT. Its protein product is CASSRQVEEKLFF.

The V and J genes are TRBV7-9 and TRBJ1-2; 12 bases are shared with TRBD1. The V gene end was trimmed by 7 bases and the J gene end by 2 bases; junction bases not matched to a gene: 11. CDR1 and CDR2 from the germline V gene are SEHNR and FQNEAQ (reference sequence). The CDR3 is made up of 17 amino acids. The CDR3 DNA reads TGTGCCAGCACCTTCAGTTCCGGGACAGGGGGCAACTATGGCTACACCTTC. It encodes CASTFSSGTGGNYGYTF. Variable domain in full (rest from reference TRBV7-9 and TRBJ1-2): DTGVSQNPRHKITKRGQNVTFRCDPISEHNRLYWYRQTLGQGPEFLTYFQNEAQLEKSRLLSDRFSAERPKGSFSTLEIQRTEQGDSAMYLCASTFSSGTGGNYGYTFGSGTRLTVV.

This chain uses TRBV12-3 or TRBV12-4 with TRBJ2-7, with 7 bases matching TRBD1. J lost 7 bases, V lost 4 bases, and 4 bases had no gene match. The CDR3 sequence is 12 residues long. In nucleotides, the CDR3 is TGTGCCAGCAGTTCAACAGGGGTTGAGCAGTACTTC. Residues: CASSSTGVEQYF.

This chain uses TRBV5-6 with TRBJ2-1, with a possible D match to TRBD2 (6 bases). Trimming stripped 4 bases from V and 5 bases from J, with 19 bases between. CDR1 is SGHDT, CDR2 YYEEEE, per germline. The CDR3 runs 16 residues. The CDR3 nucleotides are TGTGCCAGCAGCCGGCGGGGATTCTCGGTCAACAATGAGCAGTTCTTC. Translating gives CASSRRGFSVNNEQFF.